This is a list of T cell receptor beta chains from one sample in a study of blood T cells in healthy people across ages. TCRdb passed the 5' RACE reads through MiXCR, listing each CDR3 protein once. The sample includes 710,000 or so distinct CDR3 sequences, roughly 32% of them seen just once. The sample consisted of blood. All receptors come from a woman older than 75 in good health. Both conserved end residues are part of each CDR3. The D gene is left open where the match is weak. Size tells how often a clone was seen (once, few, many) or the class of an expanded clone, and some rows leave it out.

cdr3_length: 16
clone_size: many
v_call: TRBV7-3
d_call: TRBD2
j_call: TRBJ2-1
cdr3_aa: CASSPIAGVAYNEQFF
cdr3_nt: TGTGCCAGCAGCCCGATAGCGGGGGTCGCCTACAATGAGCAGTTCTTC

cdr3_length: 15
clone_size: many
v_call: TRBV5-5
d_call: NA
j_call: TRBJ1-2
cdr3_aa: CASSLRAGGIRGYTF
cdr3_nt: TGTGCCAGCAGCTTGAGGGCAGGTGGGATTCGTGGCTACACCTTC

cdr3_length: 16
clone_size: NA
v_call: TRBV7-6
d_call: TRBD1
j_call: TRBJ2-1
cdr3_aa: CASSLARTGAGNEQFF
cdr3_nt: TGTGCCAGCAGCTTAGCGAGGACAGGGGCGGGGAATGAGCAGTTCTTC

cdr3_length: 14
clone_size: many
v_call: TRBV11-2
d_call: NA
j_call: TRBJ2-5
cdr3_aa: CASSLESLAGTQYF
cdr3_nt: TGTGCCAGCAGCTTAGAGAGTCTGGCAGGGACCCAGTACTTC

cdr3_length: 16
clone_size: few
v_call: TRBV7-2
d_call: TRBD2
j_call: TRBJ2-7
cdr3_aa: CASSQPRRGELYEQYF
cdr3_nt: TGTGCCAGCAGCCAGCCGAGGCGGGGGGAACTATACGAGCAGTACTTC

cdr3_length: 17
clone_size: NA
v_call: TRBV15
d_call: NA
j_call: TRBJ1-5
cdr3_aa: CATSRESSSISNQPQHF
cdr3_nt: TGTGCCACCAGCAGAGAATCCTCATCTATTAGCAATCAGCCCCAGCATTTT

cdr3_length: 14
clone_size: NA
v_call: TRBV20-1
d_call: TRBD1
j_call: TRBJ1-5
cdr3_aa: CSARGTGTGHLQHF
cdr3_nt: TGCAGTGCTAGGGGGACCGGGACAGGCCATCTCCAGCATTTT

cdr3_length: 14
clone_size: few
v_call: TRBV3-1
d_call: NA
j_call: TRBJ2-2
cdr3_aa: CASSPDLNTGELFF
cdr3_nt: TGTGCCAGCAGCCCGGATTTGAACACCGGGGAGCTGTTTTTT

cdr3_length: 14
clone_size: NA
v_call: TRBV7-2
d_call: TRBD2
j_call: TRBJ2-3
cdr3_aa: CASSPTVGGLTQYF
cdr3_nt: TGTGCCAGCAGCCCCACGGTTGGGGGACTAACGCAGTATTTT

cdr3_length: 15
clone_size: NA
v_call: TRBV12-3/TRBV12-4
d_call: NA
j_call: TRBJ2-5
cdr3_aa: CASSLARGTPGEQYF
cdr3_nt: TGTGCCAGCAGTTTAGCGAGGGGCACCCCGGGGGAGCAGTACTTC

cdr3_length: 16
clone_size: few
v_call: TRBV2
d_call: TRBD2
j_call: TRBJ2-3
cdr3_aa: CASSEALAGGTDTQYF
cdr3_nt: TGTGCCAGCAGTGAAGCCCTAGCGGGGGGCACAGATACGCAGTATTTT

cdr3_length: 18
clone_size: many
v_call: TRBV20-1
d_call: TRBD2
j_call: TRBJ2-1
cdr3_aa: CSARDWASGGAVVDEQFF
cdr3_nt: TGCAGTGCTAGAGATTGGGCTAGCGGGGGGGCAGTAGTCGATGAGCAGTTCTTC

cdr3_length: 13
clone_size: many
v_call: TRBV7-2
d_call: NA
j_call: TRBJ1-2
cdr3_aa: CASSLDAGYGYTF
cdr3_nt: TGTGCCAGCAGCTTAGATGCAGGCTATGGCTACACCTTC

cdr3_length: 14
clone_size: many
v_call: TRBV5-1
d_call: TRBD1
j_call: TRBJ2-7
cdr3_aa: CASRGDRGTYEQYF
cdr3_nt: TGCGCCAGCCGCGGGGACAGGGGGACCTACGAGCAGTACTTC